Below are 20 T cell receptor beta chains sequenced from a single sample in a study of shared clonotypes between healthy human individuals. TCRdb's copy holds only in-frame clones and misses some; the assay was immunoSEQ multiplex PCR. The sample consists of about 510,000 clones, 75% to 85% of them appearing once. The material sequenced was PBMCs. These receptors were collected from a woman aged 40 to 49 in good health. Some clones in this sample may be carry-over from other donors' samples.

CDR3 nucleotides: TGTGCCAGCATGGGACGGTTGAACACTGAAGCTTTCTTT. It yields the protein CASMGRLNTEAFF. The chain couples TRBV2 to TRBJ1-1; tentative D call: TRBD1 (5 bases). The CDR3 contains 13 residues. Germline-derived CDR1 and CDR2 are SNHLY and FYNNEI. Trimming left V 7 bases short and J 0 bases short, with 9 bases between.

This clone was recorded a few times. This chain connects TRBV6-5 to TRBJ2-1; tentatively, D is TRBD2 (5 bases). Germline values: CDR1 MNHEY, CDR2 SVGAGI. V was cut by 0 bases and J by 8 bases, with 8 bases left in between. The length of the CDR3 is 13 residues. The CDR3 protein is CASSYSRADEQFF. The CDR3 DNA sequence: TGTGCCAGCAGTTACTCGAGGGCGGATGAGCAGTTCTTC.

The chain links TRBV30 to TRBJ2-2, with TRBD2 identical over 13 bases. J lost 1 base, V lost 5 bases, and 16 bases had no gene match. CDR1 is GTSNPN, CDR2 SVGIG, per germline (reference sequence). The CDR3 has 20 amino acids. CDR3 DNA: TGTGCCTGGTCTCGACTTGGGACTAGCGGGAAGGGAGGGAACACCGGGGAGCTGTTTTTT. It yields the protein CAWSRLGTSGKGGNTGELFF.

This clone was counted between two and nine times. This chain connects TRBV27 to TRBJ1-5; 7 bases align to TRBD1. The germline CDR1 and CDR2 sequences are MNHEY and SMNVEV (reference sequence). V lost 3 bases to trimming and J lost 3 bases; unmatched junction nucleotides: 5. This CDR3 spans 15 amino acids. CDR3 sequence reads: CASSLGDRYNQPQHF. In DNA form, the CDR3 reads TGTGCCAGCAGTTTGGGGGACAGATACAATCAGCCCCAGCATTTT.

This chain joins TRBV5-4 and TRBJ1-4, with 8 bases that match TRBD1. Germline V gene sequence: CDR1 SGHNT, CDR2 YYREEE (reference sequence). The CDR3 is 17 residues long. The junction had 16 bases not matched to a gene; V was cut back by 4 bases and J by 8 bases. Here the CDR3 DNA reads TGTGCCAGCAGCCCGACGACAGGGGACAGAGTGGGAGAAAAACTGTTTTTT. Residues: CASSPTTGDRVGEKLFF.

This clone was observed many times. This sequence joins TRBV7-2 and TRBJ2-1, with D possibly being TRBD1 (6 bases). CDR1 is SGHTA and CDR2 is FQGNSA in the germline V gene. The CDR3 is 12 residues long. V was trimmed by 7 bases and J by 16 bases, leaving 20 bases between them. CDR3 bases: TGTGCCAGCACCCTAGTGCTGGGACATTATTTCTTC. It yields the protein CASTLVLGHYFF.

J is TRBJ2-7 and V is TRBV7-9; D remains unclear. The CDR3 contains 12 residues. Germline V lookup: CDR1 SEHNR, CDR2 FQNEAQ (reference sequence). Trimming removed 5 bases at V and 4 bases at J, with 9 bases between. CDR3 nucleotide sequence: TGTGCCAGCAGCACTGGCCTGTACGAGCAGTACTTC. Translation: CASSTGLYEQYF. The full variable domain, its missing parts supplied by reference TRBV7-9 and TRBJ2-7, is DTGVSQNPRHKITKRGQNVTFRCDPISEHNRLYWYRQTLGQGPEFLTYFQNEAQLEKSRLLSDRFSAERPKGSFSTLEIQRTEQGDSAMYLCASSTGLYEQYFGPGTRLTVT.

The V call is TRBV6-1, the J call TRBJ2-5, with TRBD1 as a possible D gene (5 bases). The CDR3 sequence is 16 residues long. The germline gives CDR1 MNHNS, CDR2 SASEGT. V lost 1 base and J 1 base, leaving 13 bases between the germline ends. The DNA of the CDR3 is TGTGCCAGCAGTGAAGTCCAGGGTACCCCCCAAGAGACCCAGTACTTC. As protein: CASSEVQGTPQETQYF.

The rearrangement links TRBV6-5 to TRBJ1-5; 8 bases fit TRBD1. Germline V CDR1 and CDR2: MNHEY, SVGAGI. The CDR3 contains 14 residues. Trimming cost V 5 bases and J 2 bases; bases outside gene matches: 2. CDR3 in DNA: TGTGCCAGCAGTCCGACAGGGGGCAATCAGCCCCAGCATTTT. Translation: CASSPTGGNQPQHF.

The CDR3 is CASSLGQNYEQYF. The CDR3 DNA reads as TGTGCCAGCAGCTTAGGGCAGAACTACGAGCAGTACTTC. This chain uses TRBV11-3 with TRBJ2-7; no clear D. Between the trimmed V and J ends, which lost 1 base and 3 bases, there was a span of 7 bases. Germline lookup yields CDR1 SGHNT and CDR2 YENEEA. The CDR3 loop spans 13 amino acids.

The chain links TRBV10-3 to TRBJ2-1, with 14 nucleotides matching TRBD2. J was trimmed by 3 bases and V by 6 bases; bases with no gene match: 4. Germline V gene data show CDR1 as ENHRY and CDR2 as SYGVKD. There are 16 residues in the CDR3. CDR3: CAIRPGTSGSYNEQFF. In DNA, the CDR3 is TGTGCCATCAGGCCGGGGACTAGCGGGAGCTACAATGAGCAGTTCTTC.

V is TRBV28 and J is TRBJ2-1, with 7 bases identical to TRBD2. Looked up from germline, CDR1 is MDHEN and CDR2 is SYDVKM. The V gene end was trimmed by 8 bases and the J gene end by 6 bases; junction bases not matched to a gene: 7. The CDR3 sequence is 13 residues long. CDR3 region: CASGREGRNEQFF. The CDR3 DNA is TGTGCCAGCGGGAGGGAGGGCCGCAATGAGCAGTTCTTC.

This chain uses TRBV7-3 with TRBJ2-7; 7 nucleotides line up with TRBD2. The V segment lost 0 bases and the J segment 5 bases; nucleotides outside the gene matches: 13. Germline CDR1 SGHTA, CDR2 FQGTGA. The CDR3 totals 17 residues. The CDR3 protein is CASSLTPVAGVIHEQYF. CDR3 in DNA: TGTGCCAGCAGCTTAACTCCCGTGGCGGGAGTGATCCACGAGCAGTACTTC.

The V and J genes are TRBV5-1 and TRBJ2-3; D is ambiguous. CDR1 and CDR2 from the germline V gene are SGHRS and YFSETQ. This CDR3 region has 14 residues. The V gene lost 4 bases and the J gene lost 3 bases, with 12 bases spanning the gap. The DNA for the CDR3 is TGCGCCAGCAGCGCCTCATACCAGACAGATACGCAGTATTTT. It encodes CASSASYQTDTQYF.

The chain is built from TRBV4-2 and TRBJ1-2, with 7 bases that match TRBD1. Germline-derived CDR1 and CDR2 are LGHNA and YNFKEQ. There are 15 residues in the CDR3. V dropped 6 bases and J dropped 2; count of bases not matched to a gene: 9. The CDR3 is CASRRRDSDNYGYTF. The DNA for the CDR3 is TGTGCCAGCAGGCGAAGGGACAGTGACAACTATGGCTACACCTTC.

Remarks on this clone: The same CDR3 also results from other DNA sequences found in this sample. This chain links TRBV7-2 with TRBJ2-7, with 12 positions matching TRBD2. The CDR3 is 15 residues long. Losses at the gene ends were 3 bases for V and 2 bases for J; bases not matched to a gene: 2. Germline values: CDR1 SGHTA, CDR2 FQGNSA. This CDR3 reads CASSFTSGGPYEQYF. The CDR3 DNA reads as TGTGCCAGCAGCTTCACTAGCGGGGGGCCCTACGAGCAGTACTTC. Complete variable domain (other parts from reference TRBV7-2 and TRBJ2-7): GAGVSQSPSNKVTEKGKDVELRCDPISGHTALYWYRQSLGQGLEFLIYFQGNSAPDKSGLPSDRFSAERTGGSVSTLTIQRTQQEDSAVYLCASSFTSGGPYEQYFGPGTRLTVT.

The chain carries TRBV9 and TRBJ2-1; 7 nucleotides agree with TRBD2. The germline CDR1 and CDR2 sequences are SGDLS and YYNGEE. Trimming at V came to 9 bases and at J to 14 bases, leaving 8 bases not matched to a gene. CDR3 length: 10 residues. CDR3 sequence: CATRSGNKFF. CDR3 sequence (DNA): TGTGCCACGAGGAGCGGGAATAAGTTCTTC.

On this clone: The sample has other DNA sequences that encode this CDR3 too. This chain links TRBV15 with TRBJ2-7; 7 bases agree with TRBD1. V shed 3 bases and J 2 bases; nucleotides not matched to a gene: 7. From germline, CDR1 is LNHNV and CDR2 YYDKDF (reference sequence). CDR3 length: 15 residues. This CDR3 is CATSRDRDSAYEQYF. CDR3 sequence (DNA): TGTGCCACCAGCAGGGACCGGGACAGTGCCTACGAGCAGTACTTC. Using reference TRBV15 and TRBJ2-7 for the parts outside the CDR3, the full variable domain is DAMVIQNPRYQVTQFGKPVTLSCSQTLNHNVMYWYQQKSSQAPKLLFHYYDKDFNNEADTPDNFQSRRPNTSFCFLDIRSPGLGDTAMYLCATSRDRDSAYEQYFGPGTRLTVT.

This sequence joins TRBV5-1 and TRBJ2-2; 8 bases fit TRBD1. This CDR3 is 16 amino acids long. V was clipped by 1 base and J by 1 base; unmatched bases: 3. Germline CDR1 and CDR2: SGHRS and YFSETQ. CDR3 amino acids: CASSLTGGQNTGELFF. The CDR3 nucleotides are TGCGCCAGCAGCTTGACAGGGGGACAGAACACCGGGGAGCTGTTTTTT.

This chain uses TRBV7-9 with TRBJ2-2; 7 bases align to TRBD2. The germline V gene has CDR1 SEHNR and CDR2 FQNEAQ (reference sequence). V lost 2 bases to trimming and J lost 1 base; unmatched junction nucleotides: 4. This CDR3 spans 16 amino acids. CDR3 DNA sequence: TGTGCCAGCAGCTTAAGGGGCGGGAGGAACACCGGGGAGCTGTTTTTT. This gives the protein CASSLRGGRNTGELFF. Full variable domain (rest looked up from reference TRBV7-9 and TRBJ2-2): DTGVSQNPRHKITKRGQNVTFRCDPISEHNRLYWYRQTLGQGPEFLTYFQNEAQLEKSRLLSDRFSAERPKGSFSTLEIQRTEQGDSAMYLCASSLRGGRNTGELFFGEGSRLTVL.